This entry features one T cell receptor (beta chain) sequence. This clonotype was observed a few times. Its antigen has not been determined. No base qualities exist here, and no much larger clone lies one base off it. The data belong to a study of T cells after yellow fever vaccination (dated by TCRdb to about 2019). A note on the overall study: The SMART-Seq v4 Ultra Low Input RNA kit was used to prepare libraries from fractions with low cell numbers. Blood was collected at multiple timepoints before and after primary and secondary immunization, and bulk PBMC replicates and cell subsets were isolated. Two healthy male donors, one aged 18 to 29 and one aged 30 to 40 years, made up the cohort. To follow T-cell clones before and after both primary and booster YFV17D yellow fever vaccination, bulk TCR alpha and beta repertoires underwent longitudinal sequencing.

The treatment or condition label, read with the paper, signifies: live attenuated yellow fever vaccine strain. PBMCs were isolated from peripheral blood using a standard Ficoll-Paque protocol. Dynabeads CD4 and CD8 positive selection kits were used to isolate the CD4 and CD8 T-cell fractions. TriZol was used to extract RNA from bulk PBMCs, from CD4 and CD8 fractions, and from dextramer-positive and dextramer-negative fractions. The CDR3 spans 13 residues, from the cysteine through the phenylalanine. Only the CDR3 DNA stays, 39 bases, in frame from base 1. CDR1 and CDR2 were assigned from the germline V gene as MDHEN and SYDVKM. V lost 3 bases and J lost 0 bases; the stretch between them is 3 bases long. Sequencing was performed on an Illumina NovaSeq 6000. TCR cDNA was synthesized by 5'RACE template switching, through which a universal primer site and unique molecular identifiers were introduced. Priming for cDNA synthesis came from both the TCR alpha and TCR beta constant segments. Library amplification involved two PCR steps, and the second step added sample barcodes and sequencing adapters. Sequencing of the libraries was done on either Illumina HiSeq 2500 (2x100 bp) or NovaSeq (2x150 bp). Regarding the original processing steps: MIGEC was used to demultiplex reads and collapse the reads into UMI consensus sequences, and MiXCR was used for V(D)J alignment. Clonotypes responding to the vaccine were identified with edgeR on replicate PBMC samples, with the criteria of FDR below 0.01 and a log2 fold change above 5 up to day 15. CD4 or CD8 identity was assigned to each bulk clonotype according to whether the clonotype was present at higher abundance in the sequenced CD4 repertoire or the sequenced CD8 repertoire. Starting from the raw public reads, TCRdb applied fastp trimming at Q25, assembled clones with MiXCR and retained in-frame beta chains. Entries are consolidated by CDR3 protein sequence, retaining the most common genes and DNA. In this record, the V and J calls reflect TCRdb's handling and not the investigators' own analysis. The sample table contains some 99,000 distinct CDR3 sequences; only one count was recorded for approximately 6.3% of them. The ten largest make up 35% to 50% of the sample.

Results the study describes overall, beyond this receptor: Because the study included only two donors, the extent to which the findings can be generalized is limited. Compared with the primary T-cell response, the secondary T-cell response was faster but weaker, reaching its peak on day 5 rather than on day 15. A small share of clonotypes occurred in both CD4 and CD8 compartments, likely arising from convergent recombination. FACS-sorted repertoires could contain abundant contaminating clonotypes from the bulk population, so computational filtering was required. Most clones expanded after primary vaccination were re-detected after the booster (about 96% of CD4 and approximately 88% of CD8), suggesting broad memory maintenance.

Recombination connected TRBV28 to TRBJ1-3, with no confident D gene call. Source: CD8+ T cells sorted from PBMCs, taken 10 days after the yellow fever booster vaccination. This clonotype was sampled from a man younger than 30 who received the YFV17D yellow fever vaccine. The encoded CDR3 is CASSFNSGNTIYF. The sequenced DNA is TGTGCCAGCAGTTTTAACTCTGGAAACACCATATATTTT.